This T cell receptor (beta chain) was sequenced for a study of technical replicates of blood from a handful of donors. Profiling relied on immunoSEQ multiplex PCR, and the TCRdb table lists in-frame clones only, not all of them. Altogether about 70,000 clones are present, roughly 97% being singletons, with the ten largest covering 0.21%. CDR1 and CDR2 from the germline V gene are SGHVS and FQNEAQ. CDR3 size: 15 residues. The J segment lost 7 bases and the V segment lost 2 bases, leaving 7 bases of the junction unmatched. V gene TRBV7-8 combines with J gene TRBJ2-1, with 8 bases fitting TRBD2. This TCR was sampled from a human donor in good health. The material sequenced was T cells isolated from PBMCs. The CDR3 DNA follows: TGTGCCAGCAGCTTAAGATATGAGCGGGGGAATGAGCAGTTCTTC. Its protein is CASSLRYERGNEQFF.